The 10 T cell receptor beta chains given below trace back to one sample, sequenced in a study of shared clonotypes between healthy human individuals. The repertoire was sequenced with immunoSEQ multiplex PCR; TCRdb's copy has only in-frame clones and lacks some. Found here are about 2.1 million clones, 85% to 95% of them singletons; the top ten hold roughly 1.7%. Terminally differentiated effector memory CD45RA+ cells were excluded by CCR7 positive selection of CD45RO-negative cells. The specimen was naive CD8+ T cells from PBMCs. The receptors derive from a man aged 18-30 years in good health. Some clones in this sample may be carry-over from other donors' samples.

This chain links TRBV5-1 with TRBJ2-7, with D possibly matching TRBD2 (6 bases). The CDR3 runs 15 residues. The V gene lost 4 bases and the J gene lost 2 bases, with 16 bases spanning the gap. Germline CDR1 SGHRS, CDR2 YFSETQ. CDR3 sequence reads: CASSPGLGGPYEQYF. The CDR3 DNA is TGCGCCAGCAGCCCTGGCTTAGGAGGGCCCTACGAGCAGTACTTC. The full variable domain, its missing parts supplied by reference TRBV5-1 and TRBJ2-7, is KAGVTQTPRYLIKTRGQQVTLSCSPISGHRSVSWYQQTPGQGLQFLFEYFSETQRNKGNFPGRFSGRQFSNSRSEMNVSTLELGDSALYLCASSPGLGGPYEQYFGPGTRLTVT.

V and J are TRBV2 and TRBJ2-7; weak D call: TRBD1 (5 bases). The V and J ends lost 6 bases and 2 bases respectively, with 8 bases between them. The CDR3 consists of 12 residues. CDR1 is SNHLY and CDR2 is FYNNEI in the germline V gene. DNA of the CDR3: TGTGCCAGCAGAGACAGTACCTACGAGCAGTACTTC. Translated: CASRDSTYEQYF.

The CDR3 nucleotides are TGTGCCAGCAGCGCACGAGGACTAGCTCTCTACAATGAGCAGTTCTTC. Protein product: CASSARGLALYNEQFF. The chain is built from TRBV9 and TRBJ2-1; 8 bases align to TRBD2. The CDR3 is 16 residues long. J lost 3 bases, V lost 3 bases, and 8 bases had no gene match. Germline V CDR1 and CDR2: SGDLS, YYNGEE.

The chain employs TRBV28 and TRBJ1-4, with a weak D call TRBD1 (5 bases). CDR3 size: 13 residues. Per germline, CDR1 MDHEN and CDR2 SYDVKM. The V end lost 6 bases, the J end lost 8 bases, and 13 bases lay between the germline ends. The CDR3: CASSPPGREKLFF. The CDR3 DNA sequence: TGTGCCAGCAGCCCTCCGGGACGAGAAAAACTGTTTTTT.

Comment on this clone: This CDR3 is also generated by other DNA sequences in the sample. The genes are TRBV9 and TRBJ1-2, with 11 positions matching TRBD1. The CDR3 has 15 residues. J gave up 2 bases and V 3 bases, and 3 bases lay outside the gene matches. Germline CDR1 is SGDLS and CDR2 is YYNGEE. The CDR3 nucleotides read TGTGCCAGCAGCGACGGGACAGGGGGGAACTATGGCTACACCTTC. Protein sequence: CASSDGTGGNYGYTF.

This clone was observed once. The chain is built from TRBV9 and TRBJ2-5; the D gene could be TRBD1 or TRBD2 (5 bases each). This CDR3 has 16 amino acids. V was trimmed by 4 bases and J by 5 bases, leaving 21 bases between them. CDR1 is SGDLS, CDR2 YYNGEE, per germline. Here the CDR3 reads CASSPSSRDGPETQYF. The CDR3 DNA follows: TGTGCCAGCAGCCCGAGCTCCCGGGACGGTCCGGAGACCCAGTACTTC.

This rearrangement joins TRBV19 to TRBJ2-7; D is perhaps TRBD1 or TRBD2 (5 bases each). CDR1 and CDR2 from the germline V gene are LNHDA and SQIVND (reference sequence). The length of the CDR3 is 13 residues. Trimming cost V 7 bases and J 6 bases, with 16 bases left between them. DNA of the CDR3: TGTGCCAGTAAGGGGCAGGGACCCTCCGAGCAGTACTTC. It encodes CASKGQGPSEQYF.

This clone has only one observation. The chain couples TRBV9 to TRBJ2-1; TRBD2 aligns across 13 bases. Trimming removed 4 bases from V and 7 bases from J; junction bases left unmatched: 8. In germline, CDR1 is SGDLS, CDR2 YYNGEE. There are 16 residues in the CDR3. The CDR3 nucleotides are TGTGCCAGCAGCAAATCCCGACTAGCGGGAGGTAATGAGCAGTTCTTC. Translation: CASSKSRLAGGNEQFF.

The rearrangement uses TRBV27 and TRBJ1-1, with no clear D. The CDR3 is 14 amino acids. From germline, CDR1 is MNHEY and CDR2 SMNVEV (reference sequence). V lost 2 bases, J lost 0 bases, and 7 bases lay in between. This CDR3 reads CASSLGAVNTEAFF. The CDR3 DNA reads TGTGCCAGCAGTTTAGGCGCAGTGAACACTGAAGCTTTCTTT.

V usage is TRBV9 and J usage is TRBJ1-2, with a weak D call TRBD1 (5 bases). V lost 0 bases and J lost 4, with 13 bases in between. This CDR3 has 15 residues. Germline CDR1 and CDR2: SGDLS and YYNGEE. The DNA for the CDR3 is TGTGCCAGCAGCGTAGGGCAGGGCTGGTCCTATGGCTACACCTTC. The encoded protein is CASSVGQGWSYGYTF.